This TCR beta chain was captured in a study of PD-1 blockade in classical Hodgkin lymphoma. Repertoires were generated with immunoSEQ multiplex PCR, while TCRdb's copy carries only in-frame clones and drops some. The data contain some 60,000 clones, roughly nine tenths of them seen just once; the ten biggest clones take up 7.5% to 10%. The CDR3 totals 18 residues. Every patient relapsed after autologous stem cell transplantation, and brentuximab vedotin exposure varied. Patients reached a best response of complete response, partial response or progressive disease. The gene calls are TRBV21-1 and TRBJ2-3; TRBD1, the D gene given by the table, was not confirmed from the DNA. TRBV21-1 is tagged as a pseudogene. The specimen was peripheral blood mononuclear cells (PBMCs), collected at baseline. This receptor was obtained from a human donor with classical Hodgkin lymphoma. CDR3 bases: TGTGCCAGCAGCAAAGTTGCGGACAGGGGGTCAAGCACAGATACGCAGTATTTT. It translates to CASSKVADRGSSTDTQYF.